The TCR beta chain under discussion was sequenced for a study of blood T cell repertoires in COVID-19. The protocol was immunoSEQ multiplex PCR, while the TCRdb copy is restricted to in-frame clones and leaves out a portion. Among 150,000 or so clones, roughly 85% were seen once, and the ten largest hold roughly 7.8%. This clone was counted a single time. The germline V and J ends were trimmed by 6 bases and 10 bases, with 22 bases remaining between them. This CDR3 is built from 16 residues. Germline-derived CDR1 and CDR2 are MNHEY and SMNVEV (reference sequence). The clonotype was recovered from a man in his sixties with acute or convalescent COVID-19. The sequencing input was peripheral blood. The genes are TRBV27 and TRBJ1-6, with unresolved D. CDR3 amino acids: CASRLGGFGSDSPLHF. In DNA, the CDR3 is TGTGCCAGCAGGTTGGGAGGGTTCGGAAGCGACTCACCCCTCCACTTT.